This section outlines one T cell receptor (beta chain) sequence together with its context. The Seattle patients joined while their infection was active and were tracked longitudinally afterward. As processed by the authors: Reference gene primer amplification gave estimated nucleated cell counts. The protocol was immunoSEQ multiplex PCR, while the TCRdb copy is restricted to in-frame clones and leaves out a portion. For V, J and clone size, that table is used; D and trimming come from the DNA. The table includes approximately 240,000 clones, approximately 91% detected once. The sample comes from a study of blood T cell repertoires in COVID-19. The V end lost 1 base, the J end lost 2 bases, and 13 bases lay between the germline ends. Germline V gene lookup returns CDR1 SGHTA and CDR2 FQGNSA. CDR3 length equals 16 residues.

The sequence was obtained from a man aged 25 to 40 with COVID-19, enrolled during active disease. The chain combines TRBV7-2 with TRBJ2-3; D not resolved. The sequencing sample was made of peripheral blood. This chain's CDR3 is CASSLVIGFLTDTQYF. The CDR3, as DNA: TGTGCCAGCAGCTTAGTGATCGGTTTCCTCACAGATACGCAGTATTTT.